The sequence of this TCR beta chain was determined in a study of OX40 agonist ivuxolimab in advanced cancers. In germline, CDR1 is MNHEY, CDR2 SVGAGI. J was trimmed by 3 bases and V by 2 bases; bases with no gene match: 3. This CDR3 is built from 14 residues. Profiling relied on immunoSEQ multiplex PCR, and the TCRdb table lists in-frame clones only, not all of them. The table records some 75,000 clones, approximately 86% of them present only once. The sequences come from CD4+ or CD8+ T cells sorted from blood, collected in a trial of the OX40 agonist ivuxolimab. This TCR derives from an adult with an advanced solid tumor such as melanoma, head and neck, liver or kidney cancer. The chain has TRBV6-5 and TRBJ2-5; 7 positions agree with TRBD2. DNA of the CDR3: TGTGCCAGCAGTTACGCGGGGAGGGAAGAGACCCAGTACTTC. This translates into CASSYAGREETQYF.